Detailed here is one T cell receptor (beta chain). Its specificity is not known. This entry is derived from a study of T cells in narcolepsy. In the study overall: Donors had narcolepsy type 1 or type 2, or were healthy controls. Study-wide findings and caveats: HCRT-specific and TRIB2-specific autoreactive clonotypes appeared among same-patient CSF and blood CD4+ clonotypes.

Clones were sequenced by immunoSEQ multiplex PCR, and TCRdb holds only the in-frame ones, with some missing. The data contain around 30,000 clones, about 77% of them singletons. With 3 bases removed from V and 5 bases from J, the gap between germline ends came to 10 bases. The CDR3 has 13 amino acids. Germline values: CDR1 LNHDA, CDR2 SQIVND (reference sequence). V is TRBV19 and J is TRBJ1-1; D not certain. The clonotype originates from a human donor with narcolepsy. The sequenced sample was CD45RA- memory CD4+ T cells from PBMCs. The CDR3 loop is CASSMVRRTEAFF. The CDR3 nucleotides read TGTGCCAGTAGTATGGTCCGTCGGACTGAAGCTTTCTTT. Full variable domain (remainder filled in from reference TRBV19 and TRBJ1-1): DGGITQSPKYLFRKEGQNVTLSCEQNLNHDAMYWYRQDPGQGLRLIYYSQIVNDFQKGDIAEGYSVSREKKESFPLTVTSAQKNPTAFYLCASSMVRRTEAFFGQGTRLTVV.